Presented here are 30 T cell receptor beta chains from one specimen sequenced in a study of Ad26.COV2.S vaccination and SARS-CoV-2 variants. The treatment: roughly 18 received Ad26.COV2.S at low or high dose, single or two shots; several received placebo; per-sample allocation not given. Sampling happened 63 days after the first vaccine or placebo injection. Clones were read by immunoSEQ multiplex PCR, and TCRdb kept only the in-frame ones, dropping some. The table shows roughly 320,000 clones, with 85% to 90% occurring only once. Specimen: peripheral blood, collected in a trial of Ad26.COV2.S vaccine versus placebo. The source of these receptors is a person aged 18 to 59 who received the Ad26.COV2.S COVID-19 vaccine or a placebo.

The CDR3 DNA reads TGTGCCAGCAGCTTATCCCTAACCACCGGGGAGCTGTTTTTT. Residues: CASSLSLTTGELFF. The genes are TRBV7-8 and TRBJ2-2; D unresolved. Trimming cost V 2 bases and J 4 bases, with 8 bases left between them. This CDR3 is built from 14 residues. Looked up from germline, CDR1 is SGHVS and CDR2 is FQNEAQ.

The chain combines TRBV5-1 with TRBJ2-1; D perhaps matches TRBD1 (6 bases). V lost 5 bases, J lost 5 bases, and 23 bases lay in between. The CDR3 is 17 residues long. Per germline, CDR1 SGHRS and CDR2 YFSETQ. CDR3 amino acids: CASRFTGTPGNDNEQFF. In DNA form, the CDR3 reads TGCGCCAGCAGATTTACCGGGACACCGGGGAACGACAATGAGCAGTTCTTC.

The rearrangement links TRBV27 to TRBJ2-5; 12 positions match TRBD2. V lost 4 bases, J lost 5 bases, and 5 bases stayed unmatched. The CDR3 loop spans 15 amino acids. Looked up from germline, CDR1 is MNHEY and CDR2 is SMNVEV (reference sequence). The CDR3 loop is CASSSGLAGFETQYF. CDR3 DNA: TGTGCCAGCAGTTCCGGACTAGCGGGGTTCGAGACCCAGTACTTC.

V gene TRBV4-2 combines with J gene TRBJ1-4, with TRBD1 as a possible D gene (5 bases). In germline, CDR1 is LGHNA, CDR2 YNFKEQ. The V end was cut by 1 base, the J end by 6 bases, with 9 bases between. This CDR3 is 14 amino acids long. CDR3 region: CASSQALGDEKLFF. The CDR3 DNA reads TGTGCCAGCAGCCAAGCCCTAGGGGATGAAAAACTGTTTTTT.

The rearrangement links TRBV7-2 to TRBJ2-3; 8 bases agree with TRBD2. V dropped 1 base and J dropped 5; count of bases not matched to a gene: 11. This CDR3 spans 17 amino acids. Per the germline V gene, CDR1 is SGHTA and CDR2 is FQGNSA. CDR3 sequence reads: CASSLVRSGGQRDTQYF. Here the CDR3 DNA reads TGTGCCAGCAGCTTAGTTAGATCGGGGGGGCAAAGAGATACGCAGTATTTT.

The gene calls are TRBV6-5 and TRBJ2-7; 7 bases agree with TRBD1. CDR1 and CDR2 from the germline V gene are MNHEY and SVGAGI. The ends lost 5 bases at V and 1 base at J; junction bases unmatched: 8. The length of the CDR3 is 15 residues. In DNA, the CDR3 is TGTGCCAGCAGTACACGACAGGGAATGTCCTACGAGCAGTACTTC. Amino acids: CASSTRQGMSYEQYF.

This clone came up a few times. The chain has TRBV3-1 (or the pseudogene TRBV3-2) and TRBJ2-2; TRBD2 agrees at 10 bases. This CDR3 region has 16 residues. Germline V lookup: CDR1 LGHDT, CDR2 YNNKEL (reference sequence). Unmatched junction bases numbered 3, after V lost 1 base and J lost 4 bases. The CDR3 reads CASSQGRTSGTGELFF. CDR3 nucleotides: TGTGCCAGCAGCCAAGGGCGGACTAGCGGCACCGGGGAGCTGTTTTTT.

The V call is TRBV7-9, the J call TRBJ1-2; unclear D gene. This CDR3 is 12 amino acids long. CDR1 and CDR2 (germline): SEHNR, FQNEAQ (reference sequence). V shed 5 bases and J shed 8 bases, with 12 bases lying between them. The CDR3 region has the DNA TGTGCCAGCAGCACGCGAGGGCTGGGCTACACCTTC. It yields the protein CASSTRGLGYTF.

In nucleotides, the CDR3 is TGTGCCAGCAGTTTATTCCATAGCAGGGGATACAATGAGCAGTTCTTC. It specifies CASSLFHSRGYNEQFF. The chain carries TRBV28 and TRBJ2-1; maybe TRBD1 (6 bases). Germline CDR1 is MDHEN and CDR2 is SYDVKM. The CDR3 has 16 residues. V gave up 1 base and J gave up 4 bases, with 14 bases separating them. Based on the CDR3 plus reference TRBV28 and TRBJ2-1, the full variable domain is DVKVTQSSRYLVKRTGEKVFLECVQDMDHENMFWYRQDPGLGLRLIYFSYDVKMKEKGDIPEGYSVSREKKERFSLILESASTNQTSMYLCASSLFHSRGYNEQFFGPGTRLTVL.

The J gene is TRBJ2-7, the V gene TRBV5-4; weak D call: TRBD2 (6 bases). The CDR3 is 16 residues long. Germline V CDR1 and CDR2: SGHNT, YYREEE (reference sequence). V was cut by 4 bases and J by 2 bases, with 19 bases left in between. Here the CDR3 reads CASSESTKSGAYEQYF. The CDR3 DNA follows: TGTGCCAGCAGCGAATCGACCAAATCGGGGGCCTACGAGCAGTACTTC.

The genes are TRBV10-1 and TRBJ2-2, with D possibly being TRBD1 (5 bases). Germline CDR1 WNHNN, CDR2 SYGVQD (reference sequence). Trimming stripped 1 base from V and 4 bases from J, with 7 bases between. The CDR3 covers 14 residues. CDR3 DNA: TGCGCCAGCAGTGAGTTAACAGGCACCGGGGAGCTGTTTTTT. It yields the protein CASSELTGTGELFF.

Worth noting for this clone: This sample also contains other DNA sequences that code for the same CDR3. This chain uses TRBV20-1 with TRBJ2-3, with TRBD2 as a possible D gene (6 bases). Germline CDR1 and CDR2: DFQATT and SNEGSKA (reference sequence). The germline V and J ends were trimmed by 3 bases and 1 base, with 8 bases remaining between them. This CDR3 has 13 residues. The CDR3 here is CSASGGGTDTQYF. The CDR3, as DNA: TGCAGTGCTAGTGGAGGGGGCACAGATACGCAGTATTTT.

J is TRBJ2-3 and V is TRBV28; D remains ambiguous. Deletions cut 6 bases from V and 2 bases from J, with 6 bases between. The length of the CDR3 is 12 residues. The germline V gene encodes CDR1 MDHEN and CDR2 SYDVKM. In DNA form, the CDR3 reads TGTGCCAGCAGATCGGACACAGATACGCAGTATTTT. Its translation: CASRSDTDTQYF.

The V call is TRBV7-2, the J call TRBJ1-2, with D unclear. Deletions cut 3 bases from V and 4 bases from J, with 15 bases between. Germline loops: CDR1 SGHTA, CDR2 FQGNSA. This CDR3 comprises 15 residues. The CDR3 is CASSLAAGMVYGYTF. The CDR3 DNA is TGTGCCAGCAGCTTGGCCGCGGGGATGGTCTATGGCTACACCTTC.

The genes are TRBV5-1 and TRBJ2-7, with TRBD2 matching over 8 bases. With V trimmed by 7 bases and J by 2 bases, 11 bases remained unmatched. CDR1 is SGHRS, CDR2 YFSETQ, per germline. The CDR3 has 15 residues. The CDR3 coding sequence is TGCGCCAGCTCCCGCAGACTAGCGCGGCCCTACGAGCAGTACTTC. It encodes CASSRRLARPYEQYF. Complete variable domain (other parts from reference TRBV5-1 and TRBJ2-7): KAGVTQTPRYLIKTRGQQVTLSCSPISGHRSVSWYQQTPGQGLQFLFEYFSETQRNKGNFPGRFSGRQFSNSRSEMNVSTLELGDSALYLCASSRRLARPYEQYFGPGTRLTVT.

On this clone itself: The junction departs from germline at one end; a sequencing error may be responsible. The chain links TRBV7-9 to TRBJ2-3; 9 bases match TRBD2. This CDR3 is 15 amino acids long. CDR1 is SEHNR and CDR2 is FQNEAQ in the germline V gene (reference sequence). The CDR3 protein is CASSYSRGGTGTQYF. CDR3 coding DNA: TGTGCCAGCAGTTATTCGCGGGGGGGCACAGGTACGCAGTATTTT.

The chain carries TRBV6-2 or TRBV6-3 and TRBJ2-7; TRBD2 matches 7 bases. With V trimmed by 6 bases and J by 7 bases, 3 bases remained unmatched. There are 11 residues in the CDR3. The germline gives CDR1 MNHEY, CDR2 SVGEGT. The CDR3 nucleotides read TGTGCCAGCAGCCACGGGGGGGAGCAGTACTTC. This encodes CASSHGGEQYF.

This chain uses TRBV10-3 with TRBJ1-4, with a tentative D call TRBD1 (5 bases). Germline V lookup: CDR1 ENHRY, CDR2 SYGVKD. V was cut by 7 bases and J by 5 bases, with 11 bases left in between. The CDR3 runs to 13 residues. The CDR3 region has the DNA TGTGCCATCACGGGGGACGGGAATGAAAAACTGTTTTTT. Translating gives CAITGDGNEKLFF.

Concerning this clone itself: Other nucleotide sequences from this sample produce the same CDR3. The V and J genes are TRBV5-1 and TRBJ2-5; TRBD2 might be the D (5 bases). V lost 2 bases and J lost 5, with 10 bases in between. CDR3 length: 13 amino acids. Germline V gene data show CDR1 as SGHRS and CDR2 as YFSETQ. The CDR3 DNA is TGCGCCAGCAGCTTATCCCCGGGGGAGACCCAGTACTTC. It encodes CASSLSPGETQYF.

The chain carries TRBV30 and TRBJ1-4, with 10 nucleotides matching TRBD1. Germline CDR1 and CDR2: GTSNPN and SVGIG (reference sequence). The CDR3 is 15 amino acids. V lost 3 bases, J lost 4 bases, and 5 bases stayed unmatched. The CDR3 DNA reads TGTGCCTGGAGGACAGGGGGCTTAATTAATGAAAAACTGTTTTTT. This gives the protein CAWRTGGLINEKLFF. The variable domain in full, completed from reference TRBV30 and TRBJ1-4, reads SQTIHQWPATLVQPVGSPLSLECTVEGTSNPNLYWYRQAAGRGLQLLFYSVGIGQISSEVPQNLSASRPQDRQFILSSKKLLLSDSGFYLCAWRTGGLINEKLFFGSGTQLSVL.

The chain uses TRBV7-2 and TRBJ2-1, with 8 bases that match TRBD2. Germline loops: CDR1 SGHTA, CDR2 FQGNSA. There are 13 residues in the CDR3. Trimming at V came to 7 bases and at J to 5 bases, leaving 4 bases not matched to a gene. CDR3 nucleotides: TGTGCCAGCACCCGGGGGGGGGACAATGAGCAGTTCTTC. It translates to CASTRGGDNEQFF.

The chain is built from TRBV20-1 and TRBJ1-6; TRBD1 agrees at 7 bases. Germline V gene data show CDR1 as DFQATT and CDR2 as SNEGSKA (reference sequence). The CDR3 is 14 residues long. Losses at the gene ends were 3 bases for V and 7 bases for J; bases not matched to a gene: 6. CDR3 in amino acids: CSASFGTDNSPLHF. The DNA of the CDR3 is TGCAGTGCTAGTTTCGGGACAGACAATTCACCCCTCCACTTT.

The chain is built from TRBV5-1 and TRBJ2-3; no clear D gene. Trimming removed 1 base from V and 6 bases from J, with 12 bases in between. CDR1 SGHRS and CDR2 YFSETQ come from the germline V gene. The CDR3 is made up of 14 amino acids. CDR3 coding DNA: TGCGCCAGCAGCTTGTCGGAGCGATGGGATACGCAGTATTTT. Amino acids: CASSLSERWDTQYF.

The rearrangement uses TRBV18 and TRBJ2-1; no clear D. The V and J ends lost 1 base and 5 bases respectively, with 6 bases between them. CDR1 and CDR2 from the germline V gene are KGHSH and LQKENI. The CDR3 loop spans 13 amino acids. The CDR3 is CASSPLRDNEQFF. CDR3 sequence (DNA): TGTGCCAGCTCACCACTCCGAGACAATGAGCAGTTCTTC.

This chain links TRBV6-5 with TRBJ1-1; 7 nucleotides agree with TRBD1. V lost 6 bases to trimming and J lost 1 base; unmatched junction nucleotides: 5. Germline V gene lookup returns CDR1 MNHEY and CDR2 SVGAGI. The CDR3 sequence is 14 residues long. The CDR3 DNA sequence: TGTGCCAGCAGGGTGACAGGGACGAACACTGAAGCTTTCTTT. Translating it yields CASRVTGTNTEAFF.

V usage is TRBV5-6 and J usage is TRBJ1-2; TRBD1 agrees at 8 bases. V was pared by 5 bases and J by 2 bases, with 8 bases of the junction left unmatched. CDR1 is SGHDT, CDR2 YYEEEE, per germline. This CDR3 contains 15 residues. CDR3 sequence: CASRPQGAGNYGYTF. The CDR3 nucleotides read TGTGCCAGCAGACCGCAGGGGGCGGGAAACTATGGCTACACCTTC.

The V and J genes are TRBV19 and TRBJ1-1; no reliable D call. This CDR3 spans 14 amino acids. V was cut by 1 base and J by 1 base, with 7 bases left in between. Germline loops: CDR1 LNHDA, CDR2 SQIVND (reference sequence). The DNA of the CDR3 is TGTGCCAGTAGTATAGTTTCGTGGAACACTGAAGCTTTCTTT. Protein sequence: CASSIVSWNTEAFF.

This clone came up a few times. The chain links TRBV6-2 or TRBV6-3 to TRBJ1-1, with 7 bases matching TRBD1. CDR3 length equals 14 residues. Trimming took 7 bases from V and 6 from J; bases not matched to a gene: 11. Germline V gene data show CDR1 as MNHEY and CDR2 as SVGEGT. The CDR3 DNA follows: TGTGCCAGCACCCCGGGACAGAGGATCGCTGAAGCTTTCTTT. It specifies CASTPGQRIAEAFF.

The chain couples TRBV7-9 to TRBJ2-5; D possibly corresponds to TRBD2 (6 bases). Trimming removed 10 bases from V and 4 bases from J, with 19 bases in between. The CDR3 is made up of 14 amino acids. Germline CDR1 and CDR2: SEHNR and FQNEAQ (reference sequence). The CDR3 DNA sequence: TGTGCCACGCGCTTCGGGGGAGTTGTAGAGACCCAGTACTTC. Translation: CATRFGGVVETQYF. Combining the CDR3 with reference TRBV7-9 and TRBJ2-5 gives the whole variable domain DTGVSQNPRHKITKRGQNVTFRCDPISEHNRLYWYRQTLGQGPEFLTYFQNEAQLEKSRLLSDRFSAERPKGSFSTLEIQRTEQGDSAMYLCATRFGGVVETQYFGPGTRLLVL.

This clone came up a few times. V usage is TRBV7-9 and J usage is TRBJ1-5; D is unclear. CDR3 size: 14 residues. The germline V and J ends were trimmed by 5 bases and 9 bases, with 17 bases remaining between them. Germline V lookup: CDR1 SEHNR, CDR2 FQNEAQ (reference sequence). CDR3 in DNA: TGTGCCAGCAGCGTTGACACAAGCAACCCGCCCCAGCATTTT. It yields the protein CASSVDTSNPPQHF.